The 26 T cell receptor beta chains reported below all come from one sample, sequenced in a study of blood T cell repertoires in COVID-19. Generated by immunoSEQ multiplex PCR, the TCRdb table keeps only in-frame clones and is missing some. The table shows around 620,000 clones, with about 90% occurring only once. The sequenced sample consisted of peripheral blood. These TCRs come from a woman in her late teens or twenties with acute or convalescent COVID-19.

This clone was counted once. The chain recombines TRBV2 with TRBJ2-3, with 8 bases that match TRBD2. The junction had 8 bases not matched to a gene; V was cut back by 3 bases and J by 3 bases. The CDR3 sequence is 16 residues long. Germline V gives CDR1 SNHLY, CDR2 FYNNEI. The CDR3 reads CASSERLAGNTDTQYF. CDR3 coding DNA: TGTGCCAGCAGTGAGAGGCTAGCGGGTAATACAGATACGCAGTATTTT.

This chain links TRBV4-1 with TRBJ1-6, with a tentative D call TRBD1 (6 bases). Germline assignment: CDR1 MGHRA and CDR2 YSYEKL. Deletions cut 1 base from V and 4 bases from J, with 11 bases between. CDR3 length: 16 residues. The CDR3 DNA reads as TGCGCCAGCAGCCAAGCCAGGGGTCTATATAATTCACCCCTCCACTTT. Translated: CASSQARGLYNSPLHF.

The rearrangement joins TRBV5-6 to TRBJ2-7; the D is unclear. Trimming took off 3 bases at V and 6 bases at J, with 10 bases between the two ends. The length of the CDR3 is 12 residues. Germline CDR1 SGHDT, CDR2 YYEEEE. As DNA, the CDR3 is TGTGCCAGCAGCTGGCAGATGGTCGAGCAGTACTTC. This gives the protein CASSWQMVEQYF. Together with reference TRBV5-6 and TRBJ2-7, the CDR3 gives the full variable domain: DAGVTQSPTHLIKTRGQQVTLRCSPKSGHDTVSWYQQALGQGPQFIFQYYEEEERQRGNFPDRFSGHQFPNYSSELNVNALLLGDSALYLCASSWQMVEQYFGPGTRLTVT.

The chain carries TRBV5-1 and TRBJ1-2; 10 nucleotides agree with TRBD1. V lost 2 bases and J lost 8; bases outside the gene matches: 6. This CDR3 has 14 residues. CDR1 and CDR2 (germline): SGHRS, YFSETQ. CDR3 in amino acids: CASSLEGTGVGYTF. CDR3 coding DNA: TGCGCCAGCAGCTTAGAAGGGACAGGGGTAGGCTACACCTTC.

V gene TRBV6-1 combines with J gene TRBJ1-5; no clear D. The V end was cut by 2 bases, the J end by 11 bases, with 7 bases between. This CDR3 contains 11 residues. Germline-derived CDR1 and CDR2 are MNHNS and SASEGT. CDR3 bases: TGTGCCAGCAGTGAATCTATAACCCAGCATTTT. Translated: CASSESITQHF.

The chain carries TRBV19 and TRBJ1-6; D is undetermined. The germline CDR1 and CDR2 sequences are LNHDA and SQIVND (reference sequence). V lost 3 bases, J lost 6 bases, and 6 bases lay in between. This CDR3 contains 13 residues. In DNA form, the CDR3 reads TGTGCCAGTAGTATCTCTAGTAATTCACCCCTCCACTTT. This codes for CASSISSNSPLHF.

This clone was seen a single time. The rearrangement links TRBV28 to TRBJ2-7; D gene uncertain. This CDR3 contains 12 residues. V lost 4 bases and J 4 bases, leaving 8 bases between the germline ends. Germline V gene sequence: CDR1 MDHEN, CDR2 SYDVKM. CDR3 amino acids: CASSSGEYEQYF. The DNA for the CDR3 is TGTGCCAGCAGTTCGGGTGAATACGAGCAGTACTTC.

J is TRBJ1-1 and V is TRBV2; 7 positions agree with TRBD1. CDR1 and CDR2 from the germline V gene are SNHLY and FYNNEI. This CDR3 contains 14 residues. V lost 7 bases, J lost 1 base, and 6 bases stayed unmatched. The CDR3, as DNA: TGTGCCAGCACCACCAGGGGGTCGAACACTGAAGCTTTCTTT. It yields the protein CASTTRGSNTEAFF.

There are a few counts of this clone. This chain joins TRBV12-3 or TRBV12-4 and TRBJ1-1, with D uncertain. V shed 2 bases and J shed 4 bases, with 8 bases lying between them. This CDR3 comprises 13 residues. The CDR3 coding sequence is TGTGCCAGCAGTTTAACGGGAGTCACTGAAGCTTTCTTT. Encoded protein: CASSLTGVTEAFF.

This rearrangement joins TRBV4-1 to TRBJ2-4; maybe TRBD1 (6 bases). This CDR3 has 16 amino acids. CDR1 and CDR2 from the germline V gene are MGHRA and YSYEKL. Trimming stripped 0 bases from V and 2 bases from J, with 11 bases between. DNA of the CDR3: TGCGCCAGCAGCCAAGAGACAGGCCCTCCCAAAAACATTCAGTACTTC. It codes for CASSQETGPPKNIQYF.

The table lists this clone with a count of one. The chain joins TRBV27 to TRBJ2-5; D remains unclear. V shed 1 base and J shed 5 bases, with 8 bases lying between them. The CDR3 has 13 amino acids. CDR1 MNHEY and CDR2 SMNVEV come from the germline V gene (reference sequence). CDR3 loop: CASSLFMRETQYF. The CDR3, as DNA: TGTGCCAGCAGTTTATTTATGAGGGAGACCCAGTACTTC.

This clone came up once. The chain couples TRBV4-1 to TRBJ1-5; D is undetermined. CDR1 is MGHRA and CDR2 is YSYEKL in the germline V gene. The V and J ends lost 1 base and 6 bases respectively, with 16 bases between them. This CDR3 comprises 16 residues. The CDR3 spells CASSQVSGDLGQPQHF. CDR3 DNA sequence: TGCGCCAGCAGCCAAGTATCCGGGGATCTCGGTCAGCCCCAGCATTTT.

V is TRBV12-3 or TRBV12-4 and J is TRBJ2-7; possibly TRBD2 for D (5 bases). The CDR3 sequence is 13 residues long. V dropped 3 bases and J dropped 5 bases, with 11 bases sitting between them. CDR3 bases: TGTGCCAGCAGTTTTGGGAGAACCCACGAGCAGTACTTC. It encodes CASSFGRTHEQYF.

The chain joins TRBV25-1 to TRBJ2-5; a possible D gene is TRBD2 (5 bases). Germline assignment: CDR1 MGHDK and CDR2 SYGVNS. The ends were cut back, 5 bases at V and 5 bases at J, with 18 bases in the middle. CDR3 length: 15 residues. In DNA form, the CDR3 reads TGTGCCAGCAGTCGCGGACTCAGGAGGCGTGAGACCCAGTACTTC. Amino acid sequence: CASSRGLRRRETQYF.

The rearrangement links TRBV4-2 to TRBJ2-7; TRBD2 agrees at 8 bases. This CDR3 contains 15 residues. CDR1 is LGHNA and CDR2 is YNFKEQ in the germline V gene. The ends lost 4 bases at V and 8 bases at J; junction bases unmatched: 13. Written as DNA, the CDR3 is TGTGCCAGCAGCCTGGAAGGAGGACTAGCAAGCCAGCAGTACTTC. It codes for CASSLEGGLASQQYF.

V gene TRBV5-1 combines with J gene TRBJ1-2; D call uncertain. Germline loops: CDR1 SGHRS, CDR2 YFSETQ. V was cut by 0 bases and J by 8 bases, with 11 bases left in between. This CDR3 is 13 amino acids long. CDR3 in amino acids: CASSLVTSGGYTF. DNA for the CDR3: TGCGCCAGCAGCTTGGTTACCTCGGGGGGCTACACCTTC.

The chain recombines TRBV27 with TRBJ1-5; 7 bases map to TRBD1. V dropped 6 bases and J dropped 6; count of bases not matched to a gene: 8. CDR3 length equals 14 residues. Germline V gene data show CDR1 as MNHEY and CDR2 as SMNVEV (reference sequence). The CDR3 protein is CASSPGTVGQPQHF. The CDR3 bases are TGTGCCAGCAGCCCCGGGACAGTGGGTCAGCCCCAGCATTTT.

The J gene is TRBJ1-2, the V gene TRBV2, with D uncertain. In germline, CDR1 is SNHLY, CDR2 FYNNEI. There are 15 residues in the CDR3. Trimming cost V 1 base and J 4 bases, with 13 bases left between them. The CDR3 bases are TGTGCCAGCAGTGAAGAAGGAGCCTTAATCTATGGCTACACCTTC. Encoded protein: CASSEEGALIYGYTF.

The chain couples TRBV28 to TRBJ2-3; 11 positions agree with TRBD2. Germline V CDR1 and CDR2: MDHEN, SYDVKM. The CDR3 covers 15 residues. V gave up 6 bases and J gave up 1 base; unmatched junction bases: 3. The CDR3 DNA sequence: TGTGCCAGCAGACTAGCGGGGGCAGGCACAGATACGCAGTATTTT. This sequence encodes CASRLAGAGTDTQYF.

The V gene is TRBV7-6, the J gene TRBJ2-3; D might be TRBD2 (6 bases). Deletions cut 8 bases from V and 0 bases from J, with 9 bases between. The CDR3 covers 13 residues. The germline V gene has CDR1 SGHVS and CDR2 FNYEAQ. The CDR3 region has the DNA TGTGCCAGCCGGGGACTCAGCACAGATACGCAGTATTTT. This sequence encodes CASRGLSTDTQYF.

This chain uses TRBV9 with TRBJ2-1; a weak D match, TRBD1 (6 bases). Trimming removed 7 bases from V and 4 bases from J, with 12 bases in between. Germline V lookup: CDR1 SGDLS, CDR2 YYNGEE. The CDR3 covers 13 residues. CDR3 bases: TGTGCCAGCGCAGGGGCGCGGTACAATGAGCAGTTCTTC. The encoded protein is CASAGARYNEQFF.

The chain combines TRBV5-1 with TRBJ1-6; 9 nucleotides align to TRBD1. CDR1 is SGHRS and CDR2 is YFSETQ in the germline V gene. V shed 4 bases, J shed 10 bases, and the junction held 6 bases outside the gene matches. This CDR3 is built from 14 residues. The CDR3 region is CASSTGTGYSPLHF. The CDR3 DNA is TGCGCCAGCAGCACCGGGACAGGGTACTCACCCCTCCACTTT.

The chain uses TRBV6-6 and TRBJ1-5; D is unclear. V dropped 3 bases and J dropped 9 bases, with 12 bases sitting between them. The CDR3 contains 13 residues. Looked up from germline, CDR1 is MNHNY and CDR2 is SVGAGI (reference sequence). The CDR3: CASSYEGGRPQHF. DNA of the CDR3: TGTGCCAGCAGTTATGAGGGAGGGAGGCCCCAGCATTTT.

This chain connects TRBV9 to TRBJ2-7; D not certain. There are 13 residues in the CDR3. V shed 2 bases and J shed 3 bases, with 9 bases lying between them. Germline lookup yields CDR1 SGDLS and CDR2 YYNGEE. CDR3 protein: CASSVGGNYEQYF. The CDR3 nucleotides are TGTGCCAGCAGCGTCGGCGGCAACTACGAGCAGTACTTC. Looking up the rest from reference TRBV9 and TRBJ2-7 gives the full variable domain: DSGVTQTPKHLITATGQRVTLRCSPRSGDLSVYWYQQSLDQGLQFLIQYYNGEERAKGNILERFSAQQFPDLHSELNLSSLELGDSALYFCASSVGGNYEQYFGPGTRLTVT.

This clone was recorded once. V gene TRBV5-1 combines with J gene TRBJ1-1; D remains unclear. The CDR3 sequence is 13 residues long. Germline loops: CDR1 SGHRS, CDR2 YFSETQ. V was trimmed by 2 bases and J by 5 bases, leaving 10 bases between them. The CDR3 sequence: CASSLRPETEAFF. In DNA form, the CDR3 reads TGCGCCAGCAGCTTACGCCCTGAGACTGAAGCTTTCTTT.

This clone was counted between two and nine times. The V call is TRBV6-4, the J call TRBJ2-2; tentative D call: TRBD2 (6 bases). The CDR3 is 15 amino acids. From germline, CDR1 is MRHNA and CDR2 SNTAGT. Trimming cost V 2 bases and J 2 bases, with 9 bases left between them. CDR3: CASSDGRGNTGELFF. DNA for the CDR3: TGTGCCAGCAGTGACGGGCGGGGTAACACCGGGGAGCTGTTTTTT.